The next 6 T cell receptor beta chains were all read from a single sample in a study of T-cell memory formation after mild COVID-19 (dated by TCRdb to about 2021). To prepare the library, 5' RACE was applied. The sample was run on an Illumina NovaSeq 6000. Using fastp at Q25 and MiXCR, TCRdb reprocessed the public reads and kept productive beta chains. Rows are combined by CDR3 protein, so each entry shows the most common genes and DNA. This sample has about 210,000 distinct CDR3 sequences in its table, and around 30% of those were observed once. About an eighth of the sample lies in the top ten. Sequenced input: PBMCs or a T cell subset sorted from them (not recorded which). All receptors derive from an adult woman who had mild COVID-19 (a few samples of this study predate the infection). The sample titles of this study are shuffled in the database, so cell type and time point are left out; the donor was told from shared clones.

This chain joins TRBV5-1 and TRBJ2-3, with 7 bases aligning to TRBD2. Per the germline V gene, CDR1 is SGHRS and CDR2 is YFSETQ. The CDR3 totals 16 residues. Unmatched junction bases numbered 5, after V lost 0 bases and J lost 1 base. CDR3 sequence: CASSLGASGGTDTQYF. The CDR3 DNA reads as TGCGCCAGCAGCTTGGGGGCTAGCGGAGGCACAGATACGCAGTATTTT.

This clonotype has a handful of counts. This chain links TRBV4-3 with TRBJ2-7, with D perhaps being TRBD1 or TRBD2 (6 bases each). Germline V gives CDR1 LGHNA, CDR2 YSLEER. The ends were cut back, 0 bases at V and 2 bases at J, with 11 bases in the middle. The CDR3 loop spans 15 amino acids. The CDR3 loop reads CASSQDYRGAYEQYF. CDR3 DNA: TGCGCCAGCAGCCAAGATTATAGGGGGGCCTACGAGCAGTACTTC.

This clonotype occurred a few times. The DNA for the CDR3 is TGTGCCAGCAGCCGAAATCCTGATACGCAGTATTTT. This gives the protein CASSRNPDTQYF. The chain combines TRBV11-2 with TRBJ2-3; unclear D gene. Per germline, CDR1 SGHAT and CDR2 FQNNGV. The CDR3 covers 12 residues. Trimming removed 5 bases at V and 6 bases at J, with 9 bases between.

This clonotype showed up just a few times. The CDR3 protein is CASSWGQDVGAPLHF. The CDR3 DNA follows: TGCGCCAGCAGCTGGGGACAGGACGTAGGGGCACCCCTCCACTTT. V gene TRBV5-1 combines with J gene TRBJ1-6, with 8 bases matching TRBD1. This CDR3 is built from 15 residues. V was clipped by 3 bases and J by 11 bases; unmatched bases: 10. Germline CDR1 and CDR2: SGHRS and YFSETQ. The complete variable domain, with remaining parts taken from reference TRBV5-1 and TRBJ1-6, reads KAGVTQTPRYLIKTRGQQVTLSCSPISGHRSVSWYQQTPGQGLQFLFEYFSETQRNKGNFPGRFSGRQFSNSRSEMNVSTLELGDSALYLCASSWGQDVGAPLHFGNGTRLTVT.

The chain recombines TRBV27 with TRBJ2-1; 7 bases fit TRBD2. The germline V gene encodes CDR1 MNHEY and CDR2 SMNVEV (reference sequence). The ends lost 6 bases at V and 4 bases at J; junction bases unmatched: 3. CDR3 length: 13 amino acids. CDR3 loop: CASRLAQYNEQFF. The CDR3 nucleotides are TGTGCCAGCAGACTAGCGCAGTACAATGAGCAGTTCTTC.

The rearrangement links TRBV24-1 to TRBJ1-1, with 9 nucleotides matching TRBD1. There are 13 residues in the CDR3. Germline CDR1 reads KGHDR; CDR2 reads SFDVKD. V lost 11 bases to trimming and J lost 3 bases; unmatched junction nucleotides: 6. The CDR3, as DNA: TGTGCCATCTTGACAGGGGGAGACACTGAAGCTTTCTTT. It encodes CAILTGGDTEAFF.